These T cell receptor beta chains were read from a single sample in a study of blood T cell repertoires in COVID-19. This table comes from immunoSEQ multiplex PCR, and its TCRdb copy is limited to in-frame clones, with some not included. In the table there are about 110,000 clones, 76% of which are singletons. Sequencing used peripheral blood. Receptor source: a woman older than 75 with acute or convalescent COVID-19. The conserved cysteine and the conserved F or W are not part of the CDR3 here. Rows give clone size only sometimes, using once, few, many, or a class for an expanded clone.

clone_size	v_call	j_call	cdr3_aa
.	TRBV14	TRBJ1-6	ASSRQSGNSPLH
.	TRBV27	TRBJ1-1	ASSFLDRGTEAF
.	TRBV15	TRBJ2-5	ATSRGEGSGEQETQY
.	TRBV28	TRBJ1-5	ASSLGQGGYYSNQPQH
once	TRBV27	TRBJ1-6	ASSLSRTGSSPLH
few	TRBV25-1	TRBJ1-2	ASSGTVYGYT
.	TRBV18	TRBJ1-5	ASSPPDGAYGQPQH
.	TRBV11-2	TRBJ2-1	ASSLDPYGEQF
few	TRBV10-1	TRBJ1-1	ASSESGQGRTEAF
.	TRBV12-3/TRBV12-4	TRBJ1-4	ASRQANEKLF
.	TRBV4-2	TRBJ1-5	ASSQSVDQGQPQH
.	TRBV4-1	TRBJ1-5	ASSQDEGTAYGQPQH
.	TRBV5-1	TRBJ2-1	ASSLQPSTNEQF
.	TRBV19	TRBJ2-3	ASSRLAGVRADTQY
.	TRBV2	TRBJ2-3	ASSPLYGLAGVQDTQY
once	TRBV14	TRBJ1-1	ASSRMVNSLNTEAF
.	TRBV19	TRBJ1-1	ASSPTGLNTEAF
.	TRBV21-1	TRBJ1-2	ATPWGRTGGAGGYT
.	TRBV3-1/TRBV3-2	TRBJ2-7	ASSQGTGYEQY
.	TRBV19	TRBJ1-2	ATLSSPRQGYGYT
.	TRBV27	TRBJ2-2	ASSLGAGSGELF
few	TRBV28	TRBJ2-2	ASTRGTRGELF
.	TRBV5-1	TRBJ1-1	ASSYQTGNTEAF
.	TRBV5-4	TRBJ1-6	ASSPTMDPANSPLH
.	TRBV6-6	TRBJ1-6	ASNPSSYNSPLH
.	TRBV9	TRBJ1-3	ASSSNSGYSGNTIY
.	TRBV6-5	TRBJ1-6	ASRDRDNSPLH
.	TRBV6-1	TRBJ1-2	ASSEASYRGGYGYT
.	TRBV3-1/TRBV3-2	TRBJ2-2	ASSLGLAGVLTGELF
.	TRBV6-5	TRBJ1-1	ASSIDRGVTEAF
.	TRBV2	TRBJ2-5	ASSERIAGETQY
.	TRBV4-2	TRBJ2-3	ASSQTSADTQY
.	TRBV29-1	TRBJ1-1	SVEEVRGRNTEAF
few	TRBV5-1	TRBJ2-7	ASSLLVGREQY
.	TRBV7-3	TRBJ2-1	ASSLKGTNGGFMDNEQF
.	TRBV5-5	TRBJ2-3	ASSLYSGGTDTQY
.	TRBV24-1	TRBJ2-7	ATSDSGQGKTHEQY
.	TRBV29-1	TRBJ2-7	SGKTVYEQY
.	TRBV19	TRBJ1-5	ASAPGNSANQPQH
once	TRBV7-3	TRBJ1-1	ASSPGVGTEAF